This T cell receptor (beta chain) appears in the sequencing data of a study of cytomegalovirus exposure and HLA in healthy donors. Some clones are missing from TCRdb's copy, which holds only in-frame ones; the method was immunoSEQ multiplex PCR. The sample shows 250,000 to 300,000 clones, 80% to 90% of them seen only once. The germline V gene encodes CDR1 LGHNA and CDR2 YSLEER. V was pared by 3 bases and J by 0 bases, with 2 bases of the junction left unmatched. There are 15 residues in the CDR3. The chain carries TRBV4-3 and TRBJ1-5; 7 bases are a match to TRBD1. Material for sequencing was PBMCs. The sequence was obtained from a woman aged 18-35 years in good health and CMV-seronegative. Here the CDR3 reads CASSQDRNSNQPQHF. CDR3 in DNA: TGCGCCAGCAGCCAGGACAGGAATAGCAATCAGCCCCAGCATTTT.